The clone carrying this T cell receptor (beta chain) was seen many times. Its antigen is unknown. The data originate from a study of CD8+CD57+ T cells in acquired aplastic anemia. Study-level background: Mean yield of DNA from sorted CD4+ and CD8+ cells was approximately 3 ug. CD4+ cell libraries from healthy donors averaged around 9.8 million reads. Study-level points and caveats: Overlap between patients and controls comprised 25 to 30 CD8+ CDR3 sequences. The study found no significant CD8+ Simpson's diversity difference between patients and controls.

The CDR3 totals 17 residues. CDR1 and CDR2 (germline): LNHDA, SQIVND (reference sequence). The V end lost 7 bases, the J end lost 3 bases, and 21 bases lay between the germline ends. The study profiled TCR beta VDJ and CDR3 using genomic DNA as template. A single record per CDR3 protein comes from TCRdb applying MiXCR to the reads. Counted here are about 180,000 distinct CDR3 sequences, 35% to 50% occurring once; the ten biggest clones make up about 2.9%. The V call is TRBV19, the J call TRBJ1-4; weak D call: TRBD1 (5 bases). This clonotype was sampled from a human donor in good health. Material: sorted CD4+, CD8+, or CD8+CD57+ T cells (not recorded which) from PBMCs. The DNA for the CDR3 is TGTGCCAGTAATCGGGGGTCCCCGGCACGACCTAATGAAAAACTGTTTTTT. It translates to CASNRGSPARPNEKLFF.